These 5 T cell receptor beta chains came from one sample sequenced in a study of cytomegalovirus exposure and HLA in healthy donors (dated by TCRdb to about 2017). Receptor amplification or capture employed the immunoSEQ multiplex PCR assay. The multiplex PCR relied on a mix of 60 forward primers for TCR Vbeta segments and 13 reverse primers for TCR Jbeta segments. The table was pulled from immuneACCESS by TCRdb, which kept in-frame rearrangements only. Such tables lose some clones; where checked, under half of the loss comes from unresolved V genes, and the rest has no known cause. Across this sample there are under 200,000 clones, with about 63% seen only once. The ten largest make up about 3% of the sample. What was sequenced was PBMCs. These receptors were collected from a middle-aged woman in good health and CMV-seropositive.

The DNA for the CDR3 is TGTGCCAGTAGTATCGATAGAACCCGAGGAAACACCATATATTTT. This translates into CASSIDRTRGNTIYF. This sequence joins TRBV19 and TRBJ1-3; D is uncertain. The V and J ends lost 3 bases and 4 bases respectively, with 13 bases between them. In germline, CDR1 is LNHDA, CDR2 SQIVND (reference sequence). The CDR3 length is 15 residues.

The chain employs TRBV5-6 and TRBJ2-1; the D gene is possibly TRBD2 (6 bases). Germline V gives CDR1 SGHDT, CDR2 YYEEEE. CDR3 length equals 15 residues. V was trimmed by 1 base and J by 4 bases, leaving 12 bases between them. The CDR3: CASSLTSSYYNEQFF. The CDR3 DNA reads TGTGCCAGCAGCTTGACTAGCAGCTATTACAATGAGCAGTTCTTC.

The chain links TRBV28 to TRBJ1-4, with TRBD1 matching 7 bases. Germline CDR1 reads MDHEN; CDR2 reads SYDVKM. The CDR3 is 16 amino acids. Trimming cost V 7 bases and J 3 bases; bases outside gene matches: 11. CDR3 region: CASIGWGDSSNEKLFF. CDR3 bases: TGTGCCAGCATCGGATGGGGGGACAGCTCTAATGAAAAACTGTTTTTT.

This sequence joins TRBV14 and TRBJ1-1, with unresolved D. In germline, CDR1 is SGHDN, CDR2 FVKESK. Trimming removed 5 bases from V and 5 bases from J, with 12 bases in between. The length of the CDR3 is 13 residues. CDR3 region: CASSRQEGTEAFF. Here the CDR3 DNA reads TGTGCCAGCAGCAGGCAAGAGGGTACTGAAGCTTTCTTT.

This clone was seen more than once but under ten times. This chain joins TRBV6-5 and TRBJ2-2, with 8 positions matching TRBD1. Germline CDR1 and CDR2: MNHEY and SVGAGI. J lost 4 bases, V lost 1 base, and 5 bases had no gene match. The length of the CDR3 is 16 residues. The CDR3 nucleotides are TGTGCCAGCAGTTACTACCATACAGGGGGCACCGGGGAGCTGTTTTTT. This codes for CASSYYHTGGTGELFF.